The rows below give T cell receptor beta chains drawn from one sample of a study of cytomegalovirus exposure and HLA in healthy donors. Sequencing used immunoSEQ multiplex PCR; TCRdb keeps in-frame clones, though not all of them. The table has tens of thousands of clones, roughly two thirds seen once. The sequencing sample was made of PBMCs. The receptors were gathered from a woman between 50 and 59 years old in good health and CMV-seropositive. The CDR3 runs from the conserved cysteine through the conserved F or W.

>TRBV18|TRBJ2-2
CASSLGGDTGELFF
>TRBV6-1|TRBJ1-6
CASSELWDRDNSPLHF
>TRBV5-1|TRBJ1-1
CASSSDSNTEAFF
>TRBV4-1|TRBJ2-2
CASSHGQVRDGELFF
>TRBV28|TRBJ1-1
CASRNSPGGEAFF
>TRBV10-3|TRBJ1-3
CAISLGASGNTIYF
>TRBV15|TRBJ2-1
CATRQIFEMGGGNEQFF
>TRBV4-1|TRBJ1-1
CASSQVERREAFF
>TRBV4-2|TRBJ2-3
CASSAKRTDTQYF
>TRBV5-6|TRBJ2-3
CASSLRSGGPDTQYF
>TRBV11-2|TRBJ1-2
CASSRGGGPNYGYTF
>TRBV6-6|TRBJ1-4
CASRMQGNEKLFF
>TRBV5-6|TRBJ1-4
CASSHGTGSEKLFF
>TRBV19|TRBJ1-6
CASSVNRGSPLHF
>TRBV29-1|TRBJ2-2
CSVDGVTGELFF
>TRBV7-7|TRBJ1-2
CASSPFTGGPNYGYTF
>TRBV18|TRBJ1-1
CASSAGTGATEAFF
>TRBV5-6|TRBJ2-4
CASSPGPTAPNIQYF
>TRBV7-9|TRBJ1-6
CASSSTSLNSPLHF
>TRBV10-1|TRBJ1-1
CASSPRGRTEAFF
>TRBV6-1|TRBJ2-1
CASSWGGVEEQFF
>TRBV6-5|TRBJ2-5
CASRGTGEKETQYF
>TRBV15|TRBJ1-5
CATSRDREGPDYNQPQHF
>TRBV4-2|TRBJ1-5
CASSQGIGEPQHF
>TRBV19|TRBJ1-1
CASTTGQGDTEAFF
>TRBV10-1|TRBJ1-2
CASSGTGTYGYTF
>TRBV9|TRBJ2-3
CASSVVTSGFTDTQYF
>TRBV10-1|TRBJ2-1
CASSQGNEQFF
>TRBV11-3|TRBJ2-1
CASSDTGSSYNEQFF
>TRBV12-5|TRBJ1-4
CASGPTRQSELFF
>TRBV5-1|TRBJ2-1
CASSLVLTSGGGYNEQFF
>TRBV7-9|TRBJ1-2
CASSYWTGGDYGYTF
>TRBV4-2|TRBJ2-3
CASSPHEEAGAEDTQYF
>TRBV15|TRBJ2-1
CATSRSGTRGLGEQFF
>TRBV7-9|TRBJ1-3
CASSHRTVDSGNTIYF
>TRBV7-9|TRBJ2-7
CASSLTGRGYEQYF
>TRBV2|TRBJ1-1
CASSVFRETFF
>TRBV7-6|TRBJ1-4
CASSLARATNEKLFF
>TRBV7-2|TRBJ1-4
CASSLGPGTNEKLFF
>TRBV6-4|TRBJ2-2
CASSDSTSGVTGELFF
>TRBV19|TRBJ1-4
CASSLRTGGNEKLFF
>TRBV7-6|TRBJ2-1
CASSLTSGVGEQFF
>TRBV29-1|TRBJ1-4
CSVVGGNEKLFF
>TRBV19|TRBJ2-5
CASSMTGSQETQYF
>TRBV28|TRBJ1-2
CASSSHRGRDGYTF
>TRBV10-3|TRBJ2-2
CASSGTGDTGELFF
>TRBV13|TRBJ2-3
CASSPPDRGGTDTQYF
>TRBV27|TRBJ1-5
CASSQGTGSNQPQHF
>TRBV28|TRBJ1-6
CASSLLPGSYNSPLHF
>TRBV19|TRBJ2-5
CASSIGGGVQETQYF